This TCR beta chain was recorded in a study of breast tumors, draining lymph nodes, adjacent tissues (TCRdb year 2016). With respect to the entire study: TCR beta repertoires were compared across tumor, adjacent nontumor tissue and axillary lymph nodes obtained from breast cancer patients. The study was designed to assess the relationships and possible T-cell exchange between tumor, surrounding tissue and draining lymph node repertoires in human breast cancer.

Remarks on this clonotype: It has no known antigen specificity. No base qualities exist here, and no much larger clone lies one base off it.

Sequences SGHTA (CDR1) and FQGNSA (CDR2) are obtained from the germline V gene. From cysteine to phenylalanine, the CDR3 is 15 amino acids long. The entry retains the CDR3 DNA only, 45 bases that are in frame from base 1. The V end loses 0 bases and the J end loses 3 bases, and a stretch of 11 bases separates them. Points the paper makes about the study in general: Rather than being directly demonstrated, the conclusion that tumor T cells originate in lymph nodes was presented as consistent with a hypothesis. Tumor and nontumor tissue repertoires were significantly more similar in luminal-like than in basal-like breast cancer. The data were considered consistent with the idea that most tumor T cells come from the lymph node and then expand in tumor tissue. Tumor T-cell repertoires showed less diversity than lymph node repertoires and more diversity than nontumor tissue repertoires, and tumor T-cell repertoires showed preferential V and J gene usage.

Lymph node samples came from the axillary draining lymph nodes of breast cancer patients. Data came from an Illumina HiSeq 2000. Multiplex PCR amplification was used to generate the TCR beta chain libraries. High-throughput sequencing was used to analyze the amplified TCR beta chain products. Using fastp trimming at Q25 and MiXCR clonotype assembly, TCRdb reanalyzed the public sequencing data and kept in-frame beta chains. Every distinct CDR3 protein forms one entry, paired with its most common genes and DNA. This sample holds roughly 260,000 distinct CDR3 sequences; roughly 31% were observed only once. 1.1% of the sample belongs to the ten largest clones.

The sequence was collected from a female donor with breast cancer. Some clones in this sample may be carry-over from other donors' samples. Specimen: axillary lymph node tissue. Here the chain combines TRBV7-2 and TRBJ1-2, with no reliable assignment of the D segment. The CDR3 region: CASSLALYVHYGYTF. The nucleotides read TGTGCCAGCAGCTTAGCGCTATATGTCCACTATGGCTACACCTTC.